The entry below describes one T cell receptor (beta chain). CDR3 length equals 15 residues. V dropped 6 bases and J dropped 1; count of bases not matched to a gene: 6. Germline CDR1 and CDR2: MNHEY and SVGAGI. As originally analysed: How many nucleated cells were present was estimated from reference gene primer amplification. The protocol was immunoSEQ multiplex PCR, while the TCRdb copy is restricted to in-frame clones and leaves out a portion. V, J and clone size reflect that table, while D and trimming were determined from the DNA. The table includes tens of thousands of clones, 70% to 80% detected once. The sample originates from a study of blood T cell repertoires in COVID-19. Overall study context: Spain, Italy and the United States supplied samples that represented acute and convalescent COVID-19.

The sequence was collected from a man in his sixties or seventies with active or convalescent COVID-19. The source material was peripheral blood. The chain recombines TRBV6-5 with TRBJ2-4, with TRBD1 identical over 7 bases. CDR3 residues: CASSHEQGAKNIQYF. CDR3 coding DNA: TGTGCCAGCAGCCATGAACAGGGGGCCAAAAACATTCAGTACTTC.